This T cell receptor beta chain was found in a study of post-analysis software for immune sequencing data. The V gene end was trimmed by 0 bases and the J gene end by 5 bases; junction bases not matched to a gene: 6. The CDR3 runs 16 residues. Looked up from germline, CDR1 is SNHLY and CDR2 is FYNNEI. Study conclusions and caveats: With F measure, samples from one preparation batch clustered together strongly. Higher frequency in patients than in controls was seen for 5 or 6 TRBV segments, with TRBV5-6, TRBV5-1 and TRBV20-1 among them. For normalized Chao1 diversity, multiple sclerosis patients scored significantly lower than controls did.

With respect to this clonotype: The antigen is not known.

Sequencing libraries made from TCR beta cDNA carried unique molecular identifiers. TCRdb reprocessed the PCR reads with MiXCR, giving one entry per CDR3 protein. The repertoire consists of some 690,000 distinct CDR3 sequences, with 55% to 60% occurring once and the leading ten covering approximately 10%. Input material: blood. The chain employs TRBV2 and TRBJ2-3, with 9 nucleotides matching TRBD2. This receptor was identified in a girl aged 2-10 years with multiple sclerosis. The CDR3 reads CASSEALAGSQDTQYF. In DNA, the CDR3 is TGTGCCAGCAGTGAAGCGCTAGCGGGATCTCAAGATACGCAGTATTTT. The whole variable domain, filled in from reference TRBV2 and TRBJ2-3, reads EPEVTQTPSHQVTQMGQEVILRCVPISNHLYFYWYRQILGQKVEFLVSFYNNEISEKSEIFDDQFSVERPDGSNFTLKIRSTKLEDSAMYFCASSEALAGSQDTQYFGPGTRLTVL.